The clone carrying this T cell receptor (beta chain) was observed many times. This entry belongs to a study of prognosis after radiotherapy for stage I lung cancer. The genomic DNA TCR beta CDR3 region underwent two rounds of multiplex PCR. During first-round PCR, primers specific to each TRBV and TRBJ gene were used. TCRdb re-analysed the multiplex PCR reads in MiXCR, keeping a single row per CDR3 protein. In the table there are around 20,000 distinct CDR3 sequences, about three fifths of which are singletons. The CDR3 runs to 15 residues. Germline values: CDR1 MNHNS, CDR2 SASEGT. Trimming cost V 5 bases and J 1 base; bases outside gene matches: 6.

The specimen was PBMCs, collected before or after stereotactic body radiation therapy (not recorded which). V is TRBV6-1 and J is TRBJ2-7; 9 bases align to TRBD2. The clonotype was recovered from a donor at least 50 years old with non-small cell lung cancer. CDR3 sequence (DNA): TGTGCCAGCAGTCCTACTAGCGGGCCATCCTACGAGCAGTACTTC. As protein: CASSPTSGPSYEQYF.